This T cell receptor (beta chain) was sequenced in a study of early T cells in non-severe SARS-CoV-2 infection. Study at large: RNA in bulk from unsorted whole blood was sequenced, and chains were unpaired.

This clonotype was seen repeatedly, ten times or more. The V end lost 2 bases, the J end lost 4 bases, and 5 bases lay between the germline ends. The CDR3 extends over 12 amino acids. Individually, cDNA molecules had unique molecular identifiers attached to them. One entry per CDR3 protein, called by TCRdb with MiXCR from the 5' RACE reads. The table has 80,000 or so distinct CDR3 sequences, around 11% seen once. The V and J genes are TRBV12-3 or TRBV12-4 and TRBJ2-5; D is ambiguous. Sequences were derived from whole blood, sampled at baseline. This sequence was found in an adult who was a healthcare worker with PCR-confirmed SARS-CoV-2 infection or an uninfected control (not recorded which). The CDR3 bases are TGTGCCAGCAGTTTAAAGGGAGAGACCCAGTACTTC. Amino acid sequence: CASSLKGETQYF.